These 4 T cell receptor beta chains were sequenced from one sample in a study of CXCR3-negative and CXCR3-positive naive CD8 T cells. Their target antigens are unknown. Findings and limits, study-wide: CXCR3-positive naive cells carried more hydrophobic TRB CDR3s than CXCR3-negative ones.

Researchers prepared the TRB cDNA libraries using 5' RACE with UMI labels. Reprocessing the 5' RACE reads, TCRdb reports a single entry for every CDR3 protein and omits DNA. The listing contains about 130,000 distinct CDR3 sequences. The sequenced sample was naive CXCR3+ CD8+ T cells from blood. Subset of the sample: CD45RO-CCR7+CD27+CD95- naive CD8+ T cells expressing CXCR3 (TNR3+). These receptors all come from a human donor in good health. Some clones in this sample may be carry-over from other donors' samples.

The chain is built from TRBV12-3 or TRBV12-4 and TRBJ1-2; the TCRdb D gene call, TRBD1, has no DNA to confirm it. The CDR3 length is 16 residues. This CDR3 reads CASSFSSNDRWYGYTF.

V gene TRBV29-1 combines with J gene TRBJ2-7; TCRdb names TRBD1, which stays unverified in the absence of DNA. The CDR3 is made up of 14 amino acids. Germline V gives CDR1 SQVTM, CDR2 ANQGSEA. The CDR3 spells CSAKGGDSSYEQYF.

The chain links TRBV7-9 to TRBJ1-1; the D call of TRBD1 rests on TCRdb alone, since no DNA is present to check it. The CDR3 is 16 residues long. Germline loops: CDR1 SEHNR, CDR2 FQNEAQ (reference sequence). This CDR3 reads CASSLGPDRGLTEAFF.

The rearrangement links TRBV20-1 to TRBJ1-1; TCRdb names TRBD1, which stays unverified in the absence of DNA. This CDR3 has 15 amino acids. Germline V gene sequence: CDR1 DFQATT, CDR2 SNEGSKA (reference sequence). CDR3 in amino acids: CSARTEVLRGTEAFF.